Listed here are 13 T cell receptor beta chains from one sample, sequenced in a study of blood T cell repertoires in COVID-19. The repertoire was sequenced with immunoSEQ multiplex PCR; TCRdb's copy has only in-frame clones and lacks some. The sample records some 130,000 clones, almost 85% being singletons. The sequencing sample was made of peripheral blood. These receptors originate from a woman in her twenties or thirties who had recovered from COVID-19.

V gene TRBV5-1 combines with J gene TRBJ1-1; 8 positions match TRBD1. CDR3 length: 12 residues. Trimming removed 4 bases from V and 5 bases from J; junction bases left unmatched: 1. Per the germline V gene, CDR1 is SGHRS and CDR2 is YFSETQ. The CDR3 sequence: CASSRTGTEAFF. Here the CDR3 DNA reads TGCGCCAGCAGCCGGACAGGGACTGAAGCTTTCTTT. The full variable domain, rest sourced from reference TRBV5-1 and TRBJ1-1, is KAGVTQTPRYLIKTRGQQVTLSCSPISGHRSVSWYQQTPGQGLQFLFEYFSETQRNKGNFPGRFSGRQFSNSRSEMNVSTLELGDSALYLCASSRTGTEAFFGQGTRLTVV.

This clone was seen just once. The DNA for the CDR3 is TGTGCCAGCTCACCATTCGGGAAGTCGGACACTGAAGCTTTCTTT. As protein: CASSPFGKSDTEAFF. The chain is built from TRBV18 and TRBJ1-1; D is undetermined. Trimming removed 2 bases at V and 3 bases at J, with 13 bases between. This CDR3 contains 15 residues. CDR1 KGHSH and CDR2 LQKENI come from the germline V gene.

The chain employs TRBV5-1 and TRBJ1-2; D gene uncertain. There are 15 residues in the CDR3. Germline V lookup: CDR1 SGHRS, CDR2 YFSETQ. The V end lost 4 bases, the J end lost 6 bases, and 19 bases lay between the germline ends. The CDR3 loop is CASSALSSDINGYTF. The CDR3 nucleotides read TGCGCCAGCAGCGCCCTTTCTTCCGACATCAATGGCTACACCTTC.

This clone appeared a single time. The chain joins TRBV19 to TRBJ1-1; 9 positions agree with TRBD1. CDR3 length: 16 amino acids. Losses at the gene ends were 2 bases for V and 0 bases for J; bases not matched to a gene: 4. In germline, CDR1 is LNHDA, CDR2 SQIVND (reference sequence). The CDR3 loop is CASSIRQGGMNTEAFF. CDR3 nucleotide sequence: TGTGCCAGTAGTATACGACAGGGGGGTATGAACACTGAAGCTTTCTTT.

The chain combines TRBV12-3 or TRBV12-4 with TRBJ2-1; no definite D call. Trimming stripped 6 bases from V and 8 bases from J, with 8 bases between. This CDR3 spans 11 amino acids. DNA of the CDR3: TGTGCCAGCAGGTCTATCGATGAGCAGTTCTTC. This translates into CASRSIDEQFF.

CDR3 loop: CASTRTGGLSSYNEQFF. CDR3 sequence (DNA): TGTGCCAGTACTAGGACAGGGGGCCTCAGCTCCTACAATGAGCAGTTCTTC. The chain recombines TRBV19 with TRBJ2-1; the match to TRBD1 covers 11 bases. There are 17 residues in the CDR3. The germline V gene has CDR1 LNHDA and CDR2 SQIVND (reference sequence). The J segment lost 0 bases and the V segment lost 7 bases, leaving 8 bases of the junction unmatched.

Only one count was recorded for this clone. The chain joins TRBV28 to TRBJ1-2; the match to TRBD1 covers 9 bases. Germline CDR1 and CDR2: MDHEN and SYDVKM. This CDR3 has 14 residues. V lost 6 bases to trimming and J lost 2 bases; unmatched junction nucleotides: 4. In DNA form, the CDR3 reads TGTGCCAGCAGCGCCGGGACAGGGAACTATGGCTACACCTTC. The encoded protein is CASSAGTGNYGYTF.

The rearrangement uses TRBV11-2 and TRBJ2-2; D might be TRBD1 (6 bases). Trimming stripped 4 bases from V and 1 base from J, with 13 bases between. CDR1 and CDR2 from the germline V gene are SGHAT and FQNNGV. This CDR3 has 16 residues. The CDR3, as DNA: TGTGCCAGCAGCTACCACGGGACAAAGAACACCGGGGAGCTGTTTTTT. Encoded protein: CASSYHGTKNTGELFF.

The V call is TRBV5-1, the J call TRBJ1-1, with a weak D call TRBD1 (6 bases). V gave up 3 bases and J gave up 10 bases, with 7 bases separating them. Germline CDR1 and CDR2: SGHRS and YFSETQ. The CDR3 length is 10 residues. The CDR3 loop reads CASSSGVAFF. The CDR3 coding sequence is TGCGCCAGCAGCTCAGGGGTAGCTTTCTTT.

The chain employs TRBV2 and TRBJ1-3; no clear D gene. The CDR3 spans 14 residues. Trimming removed 0 bases from V and 1 base from J, with 4 bases in between. Germline CDR1 is SNHLY and CDR2 is FYNNEI. CDR3 coding DNA: TGTGCCAGCAGTGAAGCGCAGTCTGGAAACACCATATATTTT. Translated: CASSEAQSGNTIYF.

The rearrangement uses TRBV19 and TRBJ1-1, with a tentative D call TRBD1 (6 bases). Per germline, CDR1 LNHDA and CDR2 SQIVND (reference sequence). With 7 bases removed from V and 1 base from J, the gap between germline ends came to 10 bases. This CDR3 contains 13 residues. The CDR3 reads CASTRTANTEAFF. In nucleotides, the CDR3 is TGTGCCAGTACCCGGACAGCGAACACTGAAGCTTTCTTT. Variable domain in full (rest from reference TRBV19 and TRBJ1-1): DGGITQSPKYLFRKEGQNVTLSCEQNLNHDAMYWYRQDPGQGLRLIYYSQIVNDFQKGDIAEGYSVSREKKESFPLTVTSAQKNPTAFYLCASTRTANTEAFFGQGTRLTVV.

The chain has TRBV7-2 and TRBJ2-1; the match to TRBD2 covers 13 bases. V shed 2 bases and J 6 bases; nucleotides not matched to a gene: 1. The CDR3 has 15 amino acids. Germline lookup yields CDR1 SGHTA and CDR2 FQGNSA. In nucleotides, the CDR3 is TGTGCCAGCAGCTTAACTAGCGGGAGGGCCAATGAGCAGTTCTTC. It yields the protein CASSLTSGRANEQFF.

The chain recombines TRBV7-2 with TRBJ1-5, with TRBD1 as a possible D gene (6 bases). V was clipped by 4 bases and J by 4 bases, with 14 bases between them. From germline, CDR1 is SGHTA and CDR2 FQGNSA. CDR3 length: 15 amino acids. The CDR3 DNA reads TGTGCCAGCAGCTACCGCGGGGGCGGGAATCAGCCCCAGCATTTT. This translates into CASSYRGGGNQPQHF. The full variable domain, its missing parts supplied by reference TRBV7-2 and TRBJ1-5, is GAGVSQSPSNKVTEKGKDVELRCDPISGHTALYWYRQSLGQGLEFLIYFQGNSAPDKSGLPSDRFSAERTGGSVSTLTIQRTQQEDSAVYLCASSYRGGGNQPQHFGDGTRLSIL.